These 18 T cell receptor beta chains were all obtained from the same sample, sequenced in a study of T cell changes during pregnancy in multiple sclerosis (dated by TCRdb to between 2017 and 2020). The library relied on the immunoSEQ multiplex PCR assay. TCRdb provides this immuneACCESS table in a form limited to in-frame rearrangements. Some clones are lacking; in checked studies, under half of them reflect an unresolved V gene, and why the rest are absent is not known. Here the sample has approximately 61,000 clones; roughly 90% occur a single time. Approximately 1.8% of the sample goes to the ten largest clones. Sample: peripheral blood, taken in the first trimester of pregnancy. The source of these receptors is a female donor with multiple sclerosis, enrolled in a pregnancy study.

This clone showed up just once. This chain joins TRBV28 and TRBJ1-5, with D perhaps TRBD1 (6 bases). Trimming cost V 3 bases and J 3 bases, with 12 bases left between them. This CDR3 is built from 15 residues. Germline values: CDR1 MDHEN, CDR2 SYDVKM. The CDR3 DNA follows: TGTGCCAGCAGTTTGGGGCAGGGGACCAATCAGCCCCAGCATTTT. The encoded protein is CASSLGQGTNQPQHF.

The V call is TRBV5-5, the J call TRBJ2-7; tentatively, D is TRBD2 (5 bases). This CDR3 region has 12 residues. Germline V gene data show CDR1 as SGHKS and CDR2 as YYEKEE (reference sequence). V was trimmed by 7 bases and J by 2 bases, leaving 10 bases between them. The CDR3 DNA sequence: TGTGCCAGCTACGGACTTACCTACGAGCAGTACTTC. Translating gives CASYGLTYEQYF.

The chain joins TRBV4-3 to TRBJ2-2, with a weak D call TRBD2 (5 bases). The CDR3 is made up of 15 amino acids. V shed 8 bases and J shed 1 base, with 14 bases lying between them. Germline V gene lookup returns CDR1 LGHNA and CDR2 YSLEER. CDR3 in amino acids: CASAPSRGNTGELFF. The CDR3 nucleotides are TGCGCCAGCGCCCCGAGTCGGGGGAACACCGGGGAGCTGTTTTTT.

The chain uses TRBV9 and TRBJ2-1, with D perhaps TRBD1 (6 bases). Germline loops: CDR1 SGDLS, CDR2 YYNGEE. Trimming took off 1 base at V and 1 base at J, with 15 bases between the two ends. The length of the CDR3 is 17 residues. As DNA, the CDR3 is TGTGCCAGCAGCGTACTTCCGGGACACGCATCCTACAATGAGCAGTTCTTC. Protein sequence: CASSVLPGHASYNEQFF.

V and J are TRBV6-6 and TRBJ2-3; TRBD1 matches 8 bases. V shed 7 bases and J 6 bases; nucleotides not matched to a gene: 15. The CDR3 length is 16 residues. The germline V gene has CDR1 MNHNY and CDR2 SVGAGI (reference sequence). CDR3 in DNA: TGTGCCAGCACCCCCCCCCGACAGGGGACATATGATACGCAGTATTTT. Residues: CASTPPRQGTYDTQYF.

The chain couples TRBV6-5 to TRBJ2-5, with TRBD1 as a possible D gene (6 bases). This CDR3 has 14 amino acids. Germline CDR1 reads MNHEY; CDR2 reads SVGAGI. V was shortened by 6 bases and J by 0 bases, with 11 bases between the two germline ends. The CDR3 sequence is CASSRDTYQETQYF. Written as DNA, the CDR3 is TGTGCCAGCAGCCGGGACACCTACCAAGAGACCCAGTACTTC.

The chain uses TRBV5-4 and TRBJ1-2; D is unresolved. The CDR3 extends over 12 amino acids. The germline V and J ends were trimmed by 4 bases and 4 bases, with 8 bases remaining between them. The germline V gene encodes CDR1 SGHNT and CDR2 YYREEE (reference sequence). The CDR3 reads CASSPSGYGYTF. For the CDR3, the DNA is TGTGCCAGCAGCCCAAGCGGCTATGGCTACACCTTC.

The J gene is TRBJ2-7, the V gene TRBV5-1; perhaps D is TRBD1 or TRBD2 (5 bases each). CDR1 and CDR2 (germline): SGHRS, YFSETQ. This CDR3 has 14 residues. V shed 4 bases and J shed 7 bases, with 18 bases lying between them. CDR3 region: CASSVGRTLGEQYF. CDR3 DNA sequence: TGCGCCAGCAGCGTGGGACGGACTCTTGGGGAGCAGTACTTC.

The gene calls are TRBV19 and TRBJ2-7, with D possibly being TRBD1 (5 bases). This CDR3 is built from 16 residues. Trimming took 3 bases from V and 3 from J, leaving 18 bases between them. Per the germline V gene, CDR1 is LNHDA and CDR2 is SQIVND (reference sequence). The CDR3 DNA sequence: TGTGCCAGTAGTATTTCTTCAGGGATGAATGTCTACGAGCAGTACTTC. Translated: CASSISSGMNVYEQYF.

CDR3 nucleotides: TGTGCCAGCTCACCATACATACTAGGACAGGAAACCTACGAGCAGTACTTC. This codes for CASSPYILGQETYEQYF. The chain carries TRBV18 and TRBJ2-7; TRBD1 agrees at 7 bases. Trimming removed 2 bases from V and 2 bases from J; junction bases left unmatched: 12. The CDR3 covers 17 residues. From germline, CDR1 is KGHSH and CDR2 LQKENI.

The J gene is TRBJ1-5, the V gene TRBV19; no clear D. Trimming removed 0 bases at V and 4 bases at J, with 13 bases between. CDR3 size: 16 residues. Germline lookup yields CDR1 LNHDA and CDR2 SQIVND (reference sequence). CDR3 loop: CASSIDLSQVNQPQHF. CDR3 coding DNA: TGTGCCAGTAGTATAGATCTATCGCAGGTGAATCAGCCCCAGCATTTT.

The V and J genes are TRBV28 and TRBJ2-7; weak D call: TRBD2 (6 bases). Germline V lookup: CDR1 MDHEN, CDR2 SYDVKM. V lost 6 bases and J lost 4, with 22 bases in between. This CDR3 contains 16 residues. CDR3 residues: CASRRIGGLGGYEQYF. The CDR3 DNA sequence: TGTGCCAGCAGAAGGATTGGGGGGTTGGGCGGGTACGAGCAGTACTTC.

The CDR3 loop is CACKQGASTGELFF. Here the CDR3 DNA reads TGTGCCTGTAAACAGGGGGCGAGCACCGGGGAGCTGTTTTTT. The chain links TRBV2 to TRBJ2-2, with 9 bases identical to TRBD1. Germline CDR1 SNHLY, CDR2 FYNNEI. The CDR3 is 14 residues long. V lost 11 bases, J lost 4 bases, and 8 bases stayed unmatched.

The chain combines TRBV5-1 with TRBJ1-1; no reliable D call. V shed 4 bases and J shed 1 base, with 11 bases lying between them. This CDR3 is built from 14 residues. Germline CDR1 reads SGHRS; CDR2 reads YFSETQ. CDR3 protein: CASSGDRSNTEAFF. For the CDR3, the DNA is TGCGCCAGCAGCGGAGACCGATCGAACACTGAAGCTTTCTTT.

CDR3 sequence reads: CASSLRTSFLDTQYF. CDR3 nucleotides: TGTGCCAGTAGTTTGAGGACTAGCTTTCTGGATACGCAGTATTTT. The genes are TRBV19 and TRBJ2-3; 8 bases are shared with TRBD2. The CDR3 sequence is 15 residues long. V trimming: 5 bases; J trimming: 6 bases; junction bases outside the gene matches: 10. Germline V gene sequence: CDR1 LNHDA, CDR2 SQIVND (reference sequence).

The table lists this clone with a count of one. This chain joins TRBV2 and TRBJ1-1; no clear D gene. Trimming removed 2 bases from V and 3 bases from J, with 7 bases in between. This CDR3 is 13 amino acids long. Germline CDR1 is SNHLY and CDR2 is FYNNEI. CDR3 bases: TGTGCCAGCAGTGAACAGGAGGACACTGAAGCTTTCTTT. It is translated as CASSEQEDTEAFF.

The genes are TRBV6-1 and TRBJ1-5; 7 bases are a match to TRBD1. The CDR3 contains 20 residues. With 0 bases clipped from V and 1 base from J, the junction kept 15 bases outside the gene matches. Germline V CDR1 and CDR2: MNHNS, SASEGT. The CDR3 spells CASSEAYGRGLFGSNQPQHF. DNA of the CDR3: TGTGCCAGCAGTGAAGCCTACGGCAGGGGGTTGTTCGGAAGCAATCAGCCCCAGCATTTT.

The chain has TRBV30 and TRBJ1-4, with TRBD1 as a possible D gene (5 bases). Trimming removed 0 bases from V and 8 bases from J, with 13 bases in between. CDR1 and CDR2 from the germline V gene are GTSNPN and SVGIG (reference sequence). This CDR3 spans 14 amino acids. CDR3 loop: CAWSVTQGKEKLFF. In nucleotides, the CDR3 is TGTGCCTGGAGTGTAACTCAGGGTAAAGAAAAACTGTTTTTT.